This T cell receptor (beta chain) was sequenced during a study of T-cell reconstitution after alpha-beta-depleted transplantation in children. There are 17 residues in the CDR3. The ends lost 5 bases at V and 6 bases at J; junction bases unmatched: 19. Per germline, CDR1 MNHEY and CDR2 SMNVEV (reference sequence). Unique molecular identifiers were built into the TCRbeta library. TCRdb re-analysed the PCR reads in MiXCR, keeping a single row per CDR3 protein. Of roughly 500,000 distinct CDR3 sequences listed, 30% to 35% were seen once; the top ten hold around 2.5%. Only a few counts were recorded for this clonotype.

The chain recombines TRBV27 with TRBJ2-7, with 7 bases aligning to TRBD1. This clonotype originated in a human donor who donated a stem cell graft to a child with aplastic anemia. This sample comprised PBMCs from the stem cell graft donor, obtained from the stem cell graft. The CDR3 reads CASSPQQGRAGRFEQYF. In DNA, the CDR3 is TGTGCCAGCAGTCCCCAACAGGGGCGGGCGGGTCGCTTCGAGCAGTACTTC.